The 27 T cell receptor beta chains reported below all come from one sample, sequenced in a study of CD8+ T cells in alopecia areata. After isolation, RNA underwent reverse transcription to generate cDNA as the sequencing template. Sequencing was performed with immunoSEQ multiplex PCR; in TCRdb, only in-frame clones are kept and a portion is missing. The sample consists of 150,000 to 200,000 clones, 58% of them appearing once. Specified treatment: oral pan-JAK inhibitor, 5-10 mg twice daily. The sequencing here drew on CD8+ T cells sorted from blood, taken at week 24, from a patient treated with tofacitinib. These receptor sequences come from a human donor with alopecia areata.

This rearrangement joins TRBV4-1 to TRBJ1-1; perhaps TRBD1 as D (6 bases). The CDR3 has 14 residues. V was clipped by 3 bases and J by 12 bases, with 20 bases between them. The V gene's germline CDR1 is MGHRA and CDR2 YSYEKL. The CDR3 DNA reads as TGCGCCAGCAGCCATCGCACAGGGATCCTTGGGCCTTTCTTT. Amino acids: CASSHRTGILGPFF.

The chain combines TRBV5-1 with TRBJ2-7, with D unclear. CDR3 length: 13 residues. With 4 bases removed from V and 0 bases from J, the gap between germline ends came to 8 bases. Per germline, CDR1 SGHRS and CDR2 YFSETQ. CDR3 in amino acids: CASSDWDSYEQYF. DNA for the CDR3: TGCGCCAGCAGCGACTGGGACTCCTACGAGCAGTACTTC.

This clone was seen a few times. This rearrangement joins TRBV5-1 to TRBJ1-3; no definite D call. CDR3 size: 15 residues. Germline V CDR1 and CDR2: SGHRS, YFSETQ. V lost 5 bases and J lost 0, with 12 bases in between. CDR3 in amino acids: CASRDDRYSGNTIYF. In DNA, the CDR3 is TGCGCCAGCAGAGATGACCGCTACTCTGGAAACACCATATATTTT.

This clone has only a few counts. The CDR3 DNA reads TGTGCCAGCAGTTACTCCTCCGGGGACCCCTACGAGCAGTACTTC. Its protein is CASSYSSGDPYEQYF. The chain carries TRBV7-6 and TRBJ2-7, with D perhaps TRBD1 or TRBD2 (5 bases each). The germline gives CDR1 SGHVS, CDR2 FNYEAQ. Trimming removed 6 bases at V and 2 bases at J, with 17 bases between. The CDR3 consists of 15 residues. Combining the CDR3 with reference TRBV7-6 and TRBJ2-7 gives the whole variable domain GAGVSQSPRYKVTKRGQDVALRCDPISGHVSLYWYRQALGQGPEFLTYFNYEAQQDKSGLPNDRFSAERPEGSISTLTIQRTEQRDSAMYRCASSYSSGDPYEQYFGPGTRLTVT.

The chain carries TRBV29-1 and TRBJ2-7; 7 bases match TRBD1. The germline CDR1 and CDR2 sequences are SQVTM and ANQGSEA. The CDR3 length is 15 residues. V lost 3 bases to trimming and J lost 0 bases; unmatched junction nucleotides: 8. The CDR3 sequence is CSVEATGLSSYEQYF. CDR3 bases: TGCAGCGTTGAGGCGACAGGGCTCAGCTCCTACGAGCAGTACTTC.

This clone showed up just once. The chain joins TRBV19 to TRBJ2-7; D call uncertain. CDR1 is LNHDA, CDR2 SQIVND, per germline (reference sequence). V was shortened by 3 bases and J by 4 bases, with 10 bases between the two germline ends. This CDR3 is built from 13 residues. The CDR3 nucleotides read TGTGCCAGTAGTATTGAGCTTCGGTACGAGCAGTACTTC. It encodes CASSIELRYEQYF.

About this clone: Other DNA sequences in this specimen translate into the identical CDR3. This sequence joins TRBV9 and TRBJ2-2; tentatively, D is TRBD2 (6 bases). The CDR3 has 13 residues. Germline V gives CDR1 SGDLS, CDR2 YYNGEE. The germline V and J ends were trimmed by 0 bases and 6 bases, with 6 bases remaining between them. CDR3 nucleotides: TGTGCCAGCAGCGTAGGCGGGGCCGGGGAGCTGTTTTTT. Translation gives CASSVGGAGELFF. Variable domain in full (rest from reference TRBV9 and TRBJ2-2): DSGVTQTPKHLITATGQRVTLRCSPRSGDLSVYWYQQSLDQGLQFLIQYYNGEERAKGNILERFSAQQFPDLHSELNLSSLELGDSALYFCASSVGGAGELFFGEGSRLTVL.

This chain uses TRBV4-1 with TRBJ1-5; D uncertain. The CDR3 runs to 14 residues. With 4 bases removed from V and 2 bases from J, the gap between germline ends came to 9 bases. Germline V lookup: CDR1 MGHRA, CDR2 YSYEKL. The CDR3 DNA reads TGCGCCAGCAGCCCCTCTATAGGCAATCAGCCCCAGCATTTT. Translating it yields CASSPSIGNQPQHF.

The gene calls are TRBV6-1 and TRBJ2-7; D assignment may be TRBD1 or TRBD2 (6 bases each). Germline lookup yields CDR1 MNHNS and CDR2 SASEGT. V was trimmed by 7 bases and J by 3 bases, leaving 16 bases between them. The CDR3 is made up of 14 amino acids. DNA of the CDR3: TGTGCCAGCACCGAGGGGGGCTCGGTCTACGAGCAGTACTTC. Translation: CASTEGGSVYEQYF.

The J gene is TRBJ1-2, the V gene TRBV27; D is perhaps TRBD1 (6 bases). V was shortened by 10 bases and J by 6 bases, with 15 bases between the two germline ends. The germline CDR1 and CDR2 sequences are MNHEY and SMNVEV (reference sequence). The CDR3 covers 12 residues. The CDR3 here is CATRRQENGYTF. For the CDR3, the DNA is TGTGCCACCCGACGACAGGAGAATGGCTACACCTTC.

The genes are TRBV6-5 and TRBJ2-5; D is undetermined. CDR3 length equals 11 residues. Germline CDR1 MNHEY, CDR2 SVGAGI. Trimming shortened V by 10 bases and J by 2 bases, and 8 bases separated the two germline ends. CDR3 sequence: CATQSQETQYF. The CDR3 region has the DNA TGTGCCACCCAGTCTCAAGAGACCCAGTACTTC.

The V call is TRBV12-5, the J call TRBJ1-2; the D is unclear. Between the trimmed V and J ends, which lost 0 bases and 8 bases, there was a span of 10 bases. CDR3 size: 13 residues. Germline CDR1 LGHNT, CDR2 FRNRAP. CDR3 amino acids: CASGLVGREGYTF. DNA for the CDR3: TGTGCTAGTGGTTTGGTAGGGCGGGAAGGCTACACCTTC. Full variable domain (outside the CDR3, taken from reference TRBV12-5 and TRBJ1-2): DARVTQTPRHKVTEMGQEVTMRCQPILGHNTVFWYRQTMMQGLELLAYFRNRAPLDDSGMPKDRFSAEMPDATLATLKIQPSEPRDSAVYFCASGLVGREGYTFGSGTRLTVV.

The chain links TRBV5-1 to TRBJ2-5; D uncertain. The CDR3 totals 14 residues. Germline CDR1 is SGHRS and CDR2 is YFSETQ. With 0 bases removed from V and 1 base from J, the gap between germline ends came to 7 bases. The CDR3 DNA follows: TGCGCCAGCAGCTTGGCCCCCATCCAAGAGACCCAGTACTTC. Translating gives CASSLAPIQETQYF.

The table lists this clone with a few counts. The V gene is TRBV5-1, the J gene TRBJ1-4; the D is unclear. The germline gives CDR1 SGHRS, CDR2 YFSETQ. The length of the CDR3 is 14 residues. Trimming left V 2 bases short and J 7 bases short, with 12 bases between. CDR3 in amino acids: CASSLEGTGEKLFF. The CDR3, as DNA: TGCGCCAGCAGCTTAGAGGGAACTGGTGAAAAACTGTTTTTT.

J is TRBJ2-3 and V is TRBV2, with D perhaps matching TRBD2 (6 bases). CDR3 size: 16 residues. Germline lookup yields CDR1 SNHLY and CDR2 FYNNEI. The ends were cut back, 6 bases at V and 6 bases at J, with 22 bases in the middle. CDR3 nucleotide sequence: TGTGCCAGCAGCGTTCAAGCCGGGCCGGCGGGGGATACGCAGTATTTT. Translated: CASSVQAGPAGDTQYF.

The rearrangement links TRBV29-1 to TRBJ2-1; D gene unclear. The length of the CDR3 is 13 residues. Germline V gene sequence: CDR1 SQVTM, CDR2 ANQGSEA. V lost 4 bases, J lost 4 bases, and 11 bases lay in between. The CDR3 spells CSVVFPSYNEQFF. In DNA form, the CDR3 reads TGCAGCGTTGTGTTTCCAAGTTACAATGAGCAGTTCTTC.

The V and J genes are TRBV9 and TRBJ1-5, with D unclear. The CDR3 loop spans 14 amino acids. Trimming shortened V by 2 bases and J by 1 base, and 7 bases separated the two germline ends. Germline V gene sequence: CDR1 SGDLS, CDR2 YYNGEE. In DNA form, the CDR3 reads TGTGCCAGCAGCGTCGGGTGGAGCAATCAGCCCCAGCATTTT. Amino acids: CASSVGWSNQPQHF.

This chain links TRBV5-1 with TRBJ2-7; no clear D. Germline V gene sequence: CDR1 SGHRS, CDR2 YFSETQ. There are 13 residues in the CDR3. Trimming left V 4 bases short and J 0 bases short, with 8 bases between. The CDR3: CASSIDTSYEQYF. The DNA of the CDR3 is TGCGCCAGCAGCATTGACACCTCCTACGAGCAGTACTTC.

The genes are TRBV29-1 and TRBJ2-2; D unclear. The V end was cut by 6 bases, the J end by 0 bases, with 14 bases between. CDR1 SQVTM and CDR2 ANQGSEA come from the germline V gene. This CDR3 spans 15 amino acids. The CDR3 nucleotides read TGCAGCGTCCCGCCGCCGGGTCCGAACACCGGGGAGCTGTTTTTT. Its translation: CSVPPPGPNTGELFF.

The chain couples TRBV9 to TRBJ2-1, with D unresolved. The CDR3 runs to 11 residues. Germline V lookup: CDR1 SGDLS, CDR2 YYNGEE. The V end was cut by 0 bases, the J end by 9 bases, with 4 bases between. CDR3 in amino acids: CASSVDTEQFF. For the CDR3, the DNA is TGTGCCAGCAGCGTAGATACTGAGCAGTTCTTC.

This chain links TRBV13 with TRBJ2-6; TRBD2 might be the D (5 bases). Germline V lookup: CDR1 PRHDT, CDR2 FYEKMQ (reference sequence). The CDR3 extends over 17 amino acids. Trimming pared 1 base from V and 0 bases from J, leaving 10 bases between. In DNA, the CDR3 is TGTGCCAGCAGCTTAGCCAGGAGGAGCTCTGGGGCCAACGTCCTGACTTTC. Residues: CASSLARRSSGANVLTF. The complete variable domain, with remaining parts taken from reference TRBV13 and TRBJ2-6, reads AAGVIQSPRHLIKEKRETATLKCYPIPRHDTVYWYQQGPGQDPQFLISFYEKMQSDKGSIPDRFSAQQFSDYHSELNMSSLELGDSALYFCASSLARRSSGANVLTFGAGSRLTVL.

The rearrangement links TRBV29-1 to TRBJ2-1; 8 bases are shared with TRBD1. Trimming cost V 7 bases and J 7 bases; bases outside gene matches: 3. The CDR3 extends over 11 amino acids. Germline CDR1 SQVTM, CDR2 ANQGSEA. CDR3 sequence (DNA): TGCAGCGGGGACAGGATGAATGAGCAGTTCTTC. It yields the protein CSGDRMNEQFF.

The chain is built from TRBV5-6 and TRBJ1-2; TRBD1 might be the D (5 bases). CDR3 length: 13 residues. V was cut by 5 bases and J by 3 bases, with 11 bases left in between. Germline assignment: CDR1 SGHDT and CDR2 YYEEEE. Here the CDR3 DNA reads TGTGCCAGCAGTCTTGGGGGGTACTATGGCTACACCTTC. It is translated as CASSLGGYYGYTF.

The gene calls are TRBV29-1 and TRBJ1-5; 9 bases align to TRBD1. Germline V gene sequence: CDR1 SQVTM, CDR2 ANQGSEA. J was trimmed by 3 bases and V by 7 bases; bases with no gene match: 7. The CDR3 is made up of 14 amino acids. CDR3 in DNA: TGCAGCGCTGTGGGGACAGGGATCAATCAGCCCCAGCATTTT. Translation gives CSAVGTGINQPQHF.

The rearrangement uses TRBV14 and TRBJ1-2, with TRBD1 matching 7 bases. CDR1 is SGHDN, CDR2 FVKESK, per germline. Trimming took 4 bases from V and 5 from J; bases not matched to a gene: 7. The CDR3 totals 14 residues. CDR3 amino acids: CASSLIQGGYGYTF. The CDR3 region has the DNA TGTGCCAGCAGCCTCATCCAGGGGGGGTATGGCTACACCTTC.

This chain uses TRBV5-6 with TRBJ2-5; no clear D. The germline gives CDR1 SGHDT, CDR2 YYEEEE. The V end was cut by 4 bases, the J end by 4 bases, with 2 bases between. CDR3 size: 10 residues. The CDR3 DNA follows: TGTGCCAGCAGCGGAGAGACCCAGTACTTC. Residues: CASSGETQYF.

The rearrangement joins TRBV30 to TRBJ2-1, with TRBD2 identical over 8 bases. V trimming: 8 bases; J trimming: 9 bases; junction bases outside the gene matches: 18. Germline CDR1 is GTSNPN and CDR2 is SVGIG (reference sequence). This CDR3 contains 15 residues. The CDR3 region has the DNA TGTGCCAGCCAGGGATCGGGGGGGGCCGAGGTTGAGCAGTTCTTC. Translation: CASQGSGGAEVEQFF.